This TCR beta chain was captured by sequencing in a study of graft-versus-host responses after intestinal transplantation. Overall study context: Recipients received multivisceral, liver-intestinal, or isolated intestinal transplants. Once they had received anti-thymocyte globulin induction, all recipients took tacrolimus and steroids for approximately 3 years.

Remarks on this clone: The target antigen is unknown.

Sequenced by immunoSEQ multiplex PCR; TCRdb stores in-frame clones only, minus some. The sample lists roughly 85,000 clones; 91% were seen once. Germline V lookup: CDR1 MGHRA, CDR2 YSYEKL. The germline V and J ends were trimmed by 8 bases and 5 bases, with 14 bases remaining between them. This CDR3 is built from 13 residues. This clonotype was sampled from a human donor who was the organ donor for an intestinal transplant. The chain combines TRBV4-1 with TRBJ2-3, with D possibly being TRBD1 or TRBD2 (5 bases each). Sequences were derived from unstimulated CD8+ T cells sorted from spleen or lymph node cells, sampled before transplant. DNA for the CDR3: TGCGCCAGCCGACCCGGGGACGAAGATACGCAGTATTTT. It translates to CASRPGDEDTQYF.